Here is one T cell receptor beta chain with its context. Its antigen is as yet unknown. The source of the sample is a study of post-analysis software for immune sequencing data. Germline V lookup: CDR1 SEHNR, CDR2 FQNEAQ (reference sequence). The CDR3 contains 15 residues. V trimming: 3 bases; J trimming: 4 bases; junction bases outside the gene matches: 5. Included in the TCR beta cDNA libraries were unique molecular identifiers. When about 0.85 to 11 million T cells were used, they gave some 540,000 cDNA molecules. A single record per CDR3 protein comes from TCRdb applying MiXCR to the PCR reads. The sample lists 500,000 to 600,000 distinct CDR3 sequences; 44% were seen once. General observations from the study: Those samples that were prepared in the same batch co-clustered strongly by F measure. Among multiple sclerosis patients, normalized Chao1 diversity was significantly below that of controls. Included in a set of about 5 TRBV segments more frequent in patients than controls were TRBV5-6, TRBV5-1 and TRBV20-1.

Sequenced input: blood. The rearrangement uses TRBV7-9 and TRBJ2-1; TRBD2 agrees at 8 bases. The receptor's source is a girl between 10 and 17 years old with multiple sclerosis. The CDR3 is CASSFMPGGYNEQFF. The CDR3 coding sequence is TGTGCCAGCAGCTTTATGCCGGGGGGGTACAATGAGCAGTTCTTC. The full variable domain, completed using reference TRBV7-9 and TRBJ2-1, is DTGVSQNPRHKITKRGQNVTFRCDPISEHNRLYWYRQTLGQGPEFLTYFQNEAQLEKSRLLSDRFSAERPKGSFSTLEIQRTEQGDSAMYLCASSFMPGGYNEQFFGPGTRLTVL.